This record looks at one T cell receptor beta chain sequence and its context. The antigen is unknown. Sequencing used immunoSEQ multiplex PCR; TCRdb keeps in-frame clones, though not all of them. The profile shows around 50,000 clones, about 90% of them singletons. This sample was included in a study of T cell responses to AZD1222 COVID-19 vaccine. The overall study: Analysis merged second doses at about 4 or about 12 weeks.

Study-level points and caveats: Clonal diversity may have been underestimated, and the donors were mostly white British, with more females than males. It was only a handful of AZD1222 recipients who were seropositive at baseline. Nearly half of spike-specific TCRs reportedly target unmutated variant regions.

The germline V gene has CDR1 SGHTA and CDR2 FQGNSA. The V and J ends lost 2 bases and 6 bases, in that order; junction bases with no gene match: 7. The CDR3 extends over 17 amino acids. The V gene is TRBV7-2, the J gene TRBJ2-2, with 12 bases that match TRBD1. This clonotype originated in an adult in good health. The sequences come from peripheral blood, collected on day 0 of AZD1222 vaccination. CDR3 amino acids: CASSLWGDRGPSGELFF. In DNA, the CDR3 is TGTGCCAGCAGCTTATGGGGGGACAGGGGGCCATCCGGGGAGCTGTTTTTT. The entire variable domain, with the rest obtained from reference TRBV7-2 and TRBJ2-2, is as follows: GAGVSQSPSNKVTEKGKDVELRCDPISGHTALYWYRQSLGQGLEFLIYFQGNSAPDKSGLPSDRFSAERTGGSVSTLTIQRTQQEDSAVYLCASSLWGDRGPSGELFFGEGSRLTVL.